The rows below give T cell receptor beta chains drawn from one sample of a study of type 1 regulatory T cells. TCRdb reprocessed the reads via MiXCR and lists one record per CDR3 protein. The data show 60,000 to 80,000 distinct CDR3 sequences, approximately 64% seen once. Antigens for these TCRs are unknown. Sequenced input: cultured T cells, either the whole culture or a sorted T cell fraction (not recorded which). The receptors come from a human donor in good health. CDR3s leave out the opening cysteine and the closing phenylalanine or tryptophan.

V gene,J gene,CDR3 protein
TRBV20-1,TRBJ2-7,SARDPLGRGVAYEQY
TRBV20-1,TRBJ2-2,SARKGDRATGELF
TRBV20-1,TRBJ2-1,SARGNNLDNEQF
TRBV27,TRBJ1-6,ASSWAGVLDNSPLH
TRBV15,TRBJ1-1,ATSRDWGQKAF
TRBV19,TRBJ1-1,ASSPDGGNTEAF
TRBV20-1,TRBJ2-7,SARGAQGSTYEQY
TRBV19,TRBJ2-7,ASSITGLATYEQY
TRBV6-6,TRBJ1-2,ASSLYGVQGANGYT
TRBV5-1,TRBJ2-1,ASSLDGSSLGSYNEQF
TRBV4-1,TRBJ2-6,ASSQDFRGSSGANVLT
TRBV12-3/TRBV12-4,TRBJ1-1,ASSRTVSGAF
TRBV20-1,TRBJ2-7,SARDPGHLYEQY
TRBV27,TRBJ2-3,ASGVLGLADASDTQY
TRBV19,TRBJ1-5,ASSMQRNQPQH
TRBV3-1,TRBJ2-5,ASSGPGTEETQY